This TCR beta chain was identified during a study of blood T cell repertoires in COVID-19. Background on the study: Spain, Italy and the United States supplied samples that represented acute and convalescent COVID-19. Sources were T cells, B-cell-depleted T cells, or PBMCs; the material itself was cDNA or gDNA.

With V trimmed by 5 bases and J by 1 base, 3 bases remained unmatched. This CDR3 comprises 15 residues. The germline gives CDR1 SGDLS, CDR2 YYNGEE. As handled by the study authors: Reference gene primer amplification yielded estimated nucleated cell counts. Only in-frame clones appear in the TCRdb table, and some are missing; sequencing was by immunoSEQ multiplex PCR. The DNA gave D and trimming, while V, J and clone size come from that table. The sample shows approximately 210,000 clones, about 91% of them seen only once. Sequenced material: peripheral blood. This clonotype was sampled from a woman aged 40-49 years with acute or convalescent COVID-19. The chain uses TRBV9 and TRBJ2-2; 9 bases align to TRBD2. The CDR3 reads CASRLAGENTGELFF. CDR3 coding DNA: TGTGCCAGCAGGTTAGCGGGGGAGAACACCGGGGAGCTGTTTTTT.